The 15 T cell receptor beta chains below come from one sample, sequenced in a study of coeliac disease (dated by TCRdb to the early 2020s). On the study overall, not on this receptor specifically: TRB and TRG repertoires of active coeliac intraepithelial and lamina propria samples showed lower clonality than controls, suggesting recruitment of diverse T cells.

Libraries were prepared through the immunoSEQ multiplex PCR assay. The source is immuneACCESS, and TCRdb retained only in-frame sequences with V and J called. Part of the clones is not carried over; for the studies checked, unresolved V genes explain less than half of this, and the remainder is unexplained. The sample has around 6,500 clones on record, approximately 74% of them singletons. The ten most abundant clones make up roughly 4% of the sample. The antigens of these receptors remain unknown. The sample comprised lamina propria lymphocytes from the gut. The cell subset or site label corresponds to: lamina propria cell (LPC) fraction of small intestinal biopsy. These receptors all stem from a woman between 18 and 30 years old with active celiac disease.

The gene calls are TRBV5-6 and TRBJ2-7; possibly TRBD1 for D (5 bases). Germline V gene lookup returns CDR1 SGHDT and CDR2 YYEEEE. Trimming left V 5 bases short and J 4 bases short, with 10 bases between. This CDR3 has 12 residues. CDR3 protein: CASSRDSYEQYF. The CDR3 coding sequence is TGTGCCAGCAGTCGAGACAGTTACGAGCAGTACTTC.

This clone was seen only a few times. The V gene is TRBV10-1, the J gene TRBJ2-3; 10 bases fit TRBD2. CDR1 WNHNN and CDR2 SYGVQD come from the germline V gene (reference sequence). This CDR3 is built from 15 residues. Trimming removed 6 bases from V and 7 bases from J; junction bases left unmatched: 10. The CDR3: CASRAGTSDPNTQYF. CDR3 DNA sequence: TGCGCCAGCAGGGCGGGGACTAGCGACCCGAATACGCAGTATTTT.

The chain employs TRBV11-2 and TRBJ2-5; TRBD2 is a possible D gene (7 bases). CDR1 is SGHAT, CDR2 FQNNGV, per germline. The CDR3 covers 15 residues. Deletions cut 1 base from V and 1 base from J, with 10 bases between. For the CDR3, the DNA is TGTGCCAGCAGCTTAGTGGGGGGGCTCCAAGAGACCCAGTACTTC. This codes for CASSLVGGLQETQYF.

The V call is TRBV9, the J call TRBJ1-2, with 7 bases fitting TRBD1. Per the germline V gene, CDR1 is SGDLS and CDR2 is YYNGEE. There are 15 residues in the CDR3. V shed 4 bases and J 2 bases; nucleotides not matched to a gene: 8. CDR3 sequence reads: CASSLTTGQNYGYTF. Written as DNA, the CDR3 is TGTGCCAGCAGCCTGACGACAGGGCAGAACTATGGCTACACCTTC.

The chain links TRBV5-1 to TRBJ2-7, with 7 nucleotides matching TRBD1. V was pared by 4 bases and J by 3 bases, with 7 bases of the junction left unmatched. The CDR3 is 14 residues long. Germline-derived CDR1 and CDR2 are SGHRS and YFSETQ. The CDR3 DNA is TGCGCCAGCAGCCACGGACAGGAGTTCTACGAGCAGTACTTC. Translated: CASSHGQEFYEQYF.

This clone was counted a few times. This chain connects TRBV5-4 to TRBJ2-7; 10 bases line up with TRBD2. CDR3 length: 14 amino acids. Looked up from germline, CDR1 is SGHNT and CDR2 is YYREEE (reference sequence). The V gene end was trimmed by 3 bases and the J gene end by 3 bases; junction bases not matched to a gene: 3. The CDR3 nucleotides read TGTGCCAGCAGCTCCTTAGCGGGAGGCTACGAGCAGTACTTC. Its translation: CASSSLAGGYEQYF.

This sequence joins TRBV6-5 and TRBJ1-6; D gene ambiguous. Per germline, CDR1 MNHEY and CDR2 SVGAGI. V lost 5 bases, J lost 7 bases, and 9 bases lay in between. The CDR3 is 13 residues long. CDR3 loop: CASSESRNSPLHF. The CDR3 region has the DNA TGTGCCAGCAGTGAATCCAGAAATTCACCCCTCCACTTT.

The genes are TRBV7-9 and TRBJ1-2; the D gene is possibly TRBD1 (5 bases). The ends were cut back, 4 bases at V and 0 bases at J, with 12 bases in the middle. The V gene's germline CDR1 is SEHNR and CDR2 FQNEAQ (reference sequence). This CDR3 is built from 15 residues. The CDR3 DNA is TGTGCCAGCAGCTCCTACCAGGGCTCTAACTATGGCTACACCTTC. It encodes CASSSYQGSNYGYTF.

This CDR3 is CASSVGASYGYTF. The CDR3 region has the DNA TGTGCCAGCAGTGTTGGGGCGTCTTATGGCTACACCTTC. This chain joins TRBV2 and TRBJ1-2, with a tentative D call TRBD1 (5 bases). Trimming left V 4 bases short and J 5 bases short, with 11 bases between. The CDR3 has 13 residues. Per the germline V gene, CDR1 is SNHLY and CDR2 is FYNNEI.

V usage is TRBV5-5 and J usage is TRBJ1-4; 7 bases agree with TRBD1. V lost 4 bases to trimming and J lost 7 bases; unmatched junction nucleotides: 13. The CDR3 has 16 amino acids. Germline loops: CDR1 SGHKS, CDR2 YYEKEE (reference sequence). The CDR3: CASSPPQGSGGEKLFF. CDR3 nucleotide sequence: TGTGCCAGCAGCCCACCACAGGGGAGTGGCGGTGAAAAACTGTTTTTT. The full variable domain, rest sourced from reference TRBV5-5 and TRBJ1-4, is DAGVTQSPTHLIKTRGQQVTLRCSPISGHKSVSWYQQVLGQGPQFIFQYYEKEERGRGNFPDRFSARQFPNYSSELNVNALLLGDSALYLCASSPPQGSGGEKLFFGSGTQLSVL.

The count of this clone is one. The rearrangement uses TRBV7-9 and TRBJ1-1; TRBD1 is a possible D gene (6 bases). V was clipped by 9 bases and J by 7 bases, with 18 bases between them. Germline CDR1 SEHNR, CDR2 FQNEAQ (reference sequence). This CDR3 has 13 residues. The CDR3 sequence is CASWDTVLGEAFF. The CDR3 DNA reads TGTGCCAGTTGGGACACCGTCTTAGGTGAAGCTTTCTTT.

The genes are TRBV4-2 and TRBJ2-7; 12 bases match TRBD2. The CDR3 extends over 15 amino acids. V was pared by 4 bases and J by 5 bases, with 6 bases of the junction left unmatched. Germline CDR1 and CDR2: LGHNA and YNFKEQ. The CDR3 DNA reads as TGTGCCAGCAGCCCCCTGACTAGCGGGAGTAACGAGCAGTACTTC. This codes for CASSPLTSGSNEQYF.

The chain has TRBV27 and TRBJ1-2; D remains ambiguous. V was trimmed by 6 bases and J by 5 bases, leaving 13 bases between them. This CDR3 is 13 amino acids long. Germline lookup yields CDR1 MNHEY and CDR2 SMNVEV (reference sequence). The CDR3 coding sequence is TGTGCCAGCAGCCGTGACACAAGATATGGCTACACCTTC. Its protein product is CASSRDTRYGYTF.

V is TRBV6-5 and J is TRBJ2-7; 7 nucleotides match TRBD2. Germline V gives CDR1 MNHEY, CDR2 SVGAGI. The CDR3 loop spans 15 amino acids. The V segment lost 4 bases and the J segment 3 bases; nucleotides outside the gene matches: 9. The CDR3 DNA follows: TGTGCCAGCAGTTCCCACCCCGGGACTATCTACGAGCAGTACTTC. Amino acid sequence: CASSSHPGTIYEQYF.

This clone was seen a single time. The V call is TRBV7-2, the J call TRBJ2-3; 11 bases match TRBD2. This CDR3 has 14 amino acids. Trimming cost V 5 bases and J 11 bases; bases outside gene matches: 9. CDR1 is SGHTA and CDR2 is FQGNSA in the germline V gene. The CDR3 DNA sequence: TGTGCCAGCAGCCTAGGGGATAGCGGGAGGGAGCAGTATTTT. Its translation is CASSLGDSGREQYF.